This TCR beta chain was sequenced during a study of monozygotic twins with inflammatory bowel disease (dated by TCRdb to between 2018 and 2021). Describing the broader study: In total, around 28 monozygotic twin pairs made up the full study: 19 Danish pairs, all IBD-discordant, plus nine German pairs, of which four were IBD-concordant and five were IBD-discordant. The search for disease-associated traits relied mainly on comparing IBD patients with their genetically identical healthy co-twins within discordant pairs. Each individual had, on average, about 151 000 unique TCRalpha sequences and 181 000 unique TCRbeta sequences available for analysis.

Paper-wide results and their limitations: Repertoire similarity did not differ between concordant and discordant twins, possibly due to limited statistical power. The results gave no support for a single strong signal or clonotype linked to IBD. The analysis was unable to tell different T cell subtypes apart. IBD patients shared fewer clonotypes with other individuals than healthy twins did, most markedly in patients showing signs of disease activity. Measured by the inverse Simpson index, TCRbeta repertoire diversity was lower in IBD patients than in their healthy co-twins. Background noise and inter-individual variability may have been introduced into the repertoires by the differing immunosuppressive treatments among patients.

Receptor amplification or capture employed 5' RACE. For each TCR library, approximately 4,000 ng of total RNA was used. cDNA was synthesized with SMARTScribe reverse transcriptase in eight separate reactions per sample. During cDNA synthesis, unique molecular identifiers containing a 6-nucleotide sample barcode were introduced by template switching. TCRalpha and TCRbeta cDNA was amplified in two nested PCRs of roughly 17 and 9 cycles, and bead purification was carried out after each PCR. Before amplification, the cDNA was treated with uracil DNA-glycosylase and purified using the QIAquick PCR purification kit. In the second PCR, Illumina TruSeq-compatible adapters and sample-specific barcodes were added. TapeStation and Qubit were used to check library quality and concentration, and approximately 5 ng of each library went into the pool. Pooled libraries were sequenced on an Illumina HiSeq2500 single-index Rapid Run with 2 x 100 bp reads and custom sequencing primers. The paper's processing steps were these. UMI-based consensus assembly with MiGEC version 1.2.6 was used to correct PCR and sequencing errors. MiXCR version 2.1.1 was used to carry out V(D)J alignment, clonotype assembly and CDR3 extraction. Normalisation of gene usage, clonotype sharing and MAIT/NKT TCR abundance was achieved by analysing the top 1000, 10 000 and 20 000 clonotypes per sample. Diversity was computed as the inverse Simpson index with the vegan R package after downsampling to 27 000 UMIs. Statistical testing used paired Mann-Whitney U tests on the discordant twin pairs and applied Benjamini-Hochberg correction for multiple testing. With the reads reprocessed by TCRdb, a single entry stands for each CDR3 protein sequence and no DNA is reported. These V and J calls derive from TCRdb rather than the authors' analysis. The sample's table lists a count of about 440,000 distinct CDR3 sequences. 2.4% of the sample lies in the top ten.

On this clonotype itself: Its antigen remains undetermined.

From each donor, an approximately 2.5 ml peripheral blood sample was drawn into PAXgene tubes and stored at -80 degrees C. Without T cell sorting, total RNA was isolated from whole blood using the PAXgene blood miRNA kit on an automated QIAcube. Deep TCRalpha and TCRbeta repertoire profiling with unique molecular barcoding was performed on peripheral blood of monozygotic twin pairs concordant or discordant for inflammatory bowel disease. Smoking habits were recorded for all twin pairs, with individuals classified as current, former or never smokers. The sample was blood. This TCR was recovered from a human donor with ulcerative colitis or Crohn's disease, or a healthy co-twin of an affected twin (not recorded which).

The CDR3 protein: CASSLVVFSQETQYF. The chain employs TRBV7-2 and TRBJ2-5. CDR1 SGHTA and CDR2 FQGNSA were looked up in the germline V gene. The CDR3, cysteine through phenylalanine, is 15 amino acids long. The record lacks a DNA sequence.